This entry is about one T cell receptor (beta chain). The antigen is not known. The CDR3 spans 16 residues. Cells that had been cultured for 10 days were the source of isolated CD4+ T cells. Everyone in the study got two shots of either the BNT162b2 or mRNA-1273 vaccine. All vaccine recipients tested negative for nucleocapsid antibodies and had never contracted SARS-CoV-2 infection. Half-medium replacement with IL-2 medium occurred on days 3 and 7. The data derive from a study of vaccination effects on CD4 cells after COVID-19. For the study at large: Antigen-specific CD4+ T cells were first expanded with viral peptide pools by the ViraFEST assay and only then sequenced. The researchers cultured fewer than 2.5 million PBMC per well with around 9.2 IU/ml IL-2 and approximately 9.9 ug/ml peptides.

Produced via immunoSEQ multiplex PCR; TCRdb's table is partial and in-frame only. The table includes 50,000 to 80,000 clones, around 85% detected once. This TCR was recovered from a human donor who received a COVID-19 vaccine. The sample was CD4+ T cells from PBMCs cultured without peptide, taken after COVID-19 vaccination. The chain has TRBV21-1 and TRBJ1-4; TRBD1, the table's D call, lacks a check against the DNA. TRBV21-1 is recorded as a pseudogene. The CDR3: CASSKDSDRGHEKLFF. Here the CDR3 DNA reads TGTGCCAGCAGCAAGGACTCGGACAGGGGGCACGAAAAACTGTTTTTT.